The 25 T cell receptor beta chains listed next were all sequenced from one sample in a study of read filtering for tumor transcriptome and immune sequencing. From roughly 390 ng of RNA, a library with molecular barcoded alpha/delta and beta/gamma adaptors was made. One entry per CDR3 protein, called by TCRdb with MiXCR from the reads. The sample contains under 40,000 distinct CDR3 sequences, 14% of which appear only once. Sequencing was performed on a population of CD138-negative cells sorted from bone marrow. The receptors were gathered from a donor over 35 with multiple myeloma.

The table lists this clonotype with many counts. The V and J genes are TRBV20-1 and TRBJ1-1; D gene ambiguous. Between the trimmed V and J ends, which lost 5 bases and 0 bases, there was a span of 10 bases. The CDR3 runs 13 residues. CDR1 and CDR2 (germline): DFQATT, SNEGSKA (reference sequence). CDR3 nucleotides: TGCAGTGCTGTAAAAAACATGAACACTGAAGCTTTCTTT. It translates to CSAVKNMNTEAFF.

By share of the sample, this clonotype is medium-sized (0.01 to 0.1%). The rearrangement links TRBV7-3 to TRBJ2-1, with D possibly TRBD1 on 6 matching bases. CDR1 SGHTA and CDR2 FQGTGA come from the germline V gene. This CDR3 is 13 amino acids long. The germline V and J ends were trimmed by 4 bases and 7 bases, with 11 bases remaining between them. The CDR3 protein is CASSSTRGNEQFF. Written as DNA, the CDR3 is TGTGCCAGCAGCTCAACCAGGGGTAATGAGCAGTTCTTC. Together with reference TRBV7-3 and TRBJ2-1, the CDR3 gives the full variable domain: GAGVSQTPSNKVTEKGKYVELRCDPISGHTALYWYRQSLGQGPEFLIYFQGTGAADDSGLPNDRFFAVRPEGSVSTLKIQRTERGDSAVYLCASSSTRGNEQFFGPGTRLTVL.

This clonotype was counted many times. This chain connects TRBV7-2 to TRBJ2-1, with D possibly matching TRBD2 (5 bases). The CDR3 is made up of 14 amino acids. The V gene's germline CDR1 is SGHTA and CDR2 FQGNSA. V shed 5 bases and J shed 12 bases, with 20 bases lying between them. The CDR3 coding sequence is TGTGCCAGCAGCCCCGGTTACCGAGGGCATGGGCAGTTCTTC. This codes for CASSPGYRGHGQFF.

This clonotype was picked up a small number of times. A read error is likely here: a far larger clone is one base away. The V and J genes are TRBV7-9 and TRBJ1-6; D may be TRBD1 (6 bases). CDR1 is SEHNR and CDR2 is FQNEAQ in the germline V gene (reference sequence). The CDR3 length is 15 residues. The CDR3 bases are TGTGCCGGCAGCTTACTCGGGACAATGGATTCACCCCTCCACTTT. It codes for CAGSLLGTMDSPLHF. Full variable domain (outside the CDR3, taken from reference TRBV7-9 and TRBJ1-6): DTGVSQNPRHKITKRGQNVTFRCDPISEHNRLYWYRQTLGQGPEFLTYFQNEAQLEKSRLLSDRFSAERPKGSFSTLEIQRTEQGDSAMYLCAGSLLGTMDSPLHFGNGTRLTVT.

This clonotype came up many times. V gene TRBV6-5 combines with J gene TRBJ2-7; 7 bases align to TRBD1. With V trimmed by 5 bases and J by 0 bases, 7 bases remained unmatched. This CDR3 contains 15 residues. Germline CDR1 and CDR2: MNHEY and SVGAGI. The CDR3 loop reads CASSLEQGTSYEQYF. CDR3 coding DNA: TGTGCCAGCAGTCTTGAACAGGGGACCTCCTACGAGCAGTACTTC.

This clonotype was seen just once. A single base separates this from a much larger clone, so it may be a read error. This chain links TRBV20-1 with TRBJ2-1, with D unclear. Germline loops: CDR1 DFQATT, CDR2 SNEGSKA (reference sequence). This CDR3 has 12 amino acids. Trimming removed 5 bases at V and 8 bases at J, with 13 bases between. The CDR3 DNA reads TGCAGTGCTCAAGGATCCGACGATGAGCAGTTCTTC. Translating gives CSAQGSDDEQFF.

This clonotype occurred a few times. A clone one base away is much larger, so this may be a read error. The final CDR3 position lacks the conserved phenylalanine or tryptophan, pointing to a likely read error. The chain couples TRBV6-1 to TRBJ2-5, with TRBD1 matching 7 bases. CDR1 and CDR2 from the germline V gene are MNHNS and SASEGT. Trimming cost V 4 bases and J 1 base; bases outside gene matches: 3. This CDR3 is 14 amino acids long. CDR3 DNA: TGTGCCAGCAGTGCAAGGACAGGCCAAGAGACCCAGTACCTC. Its translation is CASSARTGQETQYL.

This clonotype has just a few counts. A far bigger clonotype differs at one base, so this is likely a read error. The chain uses TRBV7-9 and TRBJ2-1; possibly TRBD2 for D (5 bases). Germline-derived CDR1 and CDR2 are SEHNR and FQNEAQ (reference sequence). This CDR3 comprises 13 residues. This CDR3 is CATRSGIYNERFF. For the CDR3, the DNA is TGTGCCACTCGGTCGGGGATCTACAATGAGCGGTTCTTC.

This clonotype was observed at least ten times. The chain couples TRBV7-9 to TRBJ2-1; no definite D call. Trimming took 2 bases from V and 6 from J, leaving 5 bases between them. CDR3 length: 12 amino acids. The germline gives CDR1 SEHNR, CDR2 FQNEAQ (reference sequence). CDR3 sequence reads: CASSLMGNEQFF. CDR3 nucleotide sequence: TGTGCCAGCAGCTTAATGGGCAATGAGCAGTTCTTC. Full variable domain (outside the CDR3, taken from reference TRBV7-9 and TRBJ2-1): DTGVSQNPRHKITKRGQNVTFRCDPISEHNRLYWYRQTLGQGPEFLTYFQNEAQLEKSRLLSDRFSAERPKGSFSTLEIQRTEQGDSAMYLCASSLMGNEQFFGPGTRLTVL.

This clonotype was detected ten times or more. The chain has TRBV10-3 and TRBJ1-5; D gene ambiguous. The germline V gene encodes CDR1 ENHRY and CDR2 SYGVKD. This CDR3 comprises 12 residues. V lost 6 bases, J lost 0 bases, and 3 bases lay in between. The CDR3 reads CAISDSNQPQHF. In DNA form, the CDR3 reads TGTGCCATCAGCGATAGCAATCAGCCCCAGCATTTT.

This clonotype was counted many times. The V gene is TRBV12-3 or TRBV12-4, the J gene TRBJ2-5; D uncertain. V shed 3 bases and J shed 3 bases, with 2 bases lying between them. This CDR3 has 11 amino acids. CDR3: CASSLEETQYF. CDR3 in DNA: TGTGCCAGCAGTTTGGAAGAGACCCAGTACTTC.

This clonotype is deemed medium-sized. The chain combines TRBV12-3 or TRBV12-4 with TRBJ2-1; TRBD2 might be the D (5 bases). The V and J ends lost 1 base and 7 bases respectively, with 11 bases between them. The CDR3 spans 14 residues. The CDR3: CASSLGGPLNEQFF. CDR3 sequence (DNA): TGTGCCAGCAGTTTAGGAGGGCCCCTGAATGAGCAGTTCTTC.

This rearrangement joins TRBV7-2 to TRBJ2-1, with a possible D match to TRBD2 (5 bases). Trimming took 5 bases from V and 7 from J, leaving 18 bases between them. This CDR3 has 15 amino acids. Per germline, CDR1 SGHTA and CDR2 FQGNSA. The CDR3 region has the DNA TGTGCCAGCAGCGCCCGGTCTGGGGAGTGGAATGAGCAGTTCTTC. This sequence encodes CASSARSGEWNEQFF.

Regarding this clonotype: This may come from a read error, since a much larger clone is one base off. J is TRBJ2-5 and V is TRBV7-6; D is possibly TRBD1 or TRBD2 (5 bases each). CDR1 and CDR2 from the germline V gene are SGHVS and FNYEAQ. The CDR3 sequence is 15 residues long. The CDR3 DNA reads TGTGCCTGCAGCTTAGCGCAGGGAAACGAAGAGACCCAGTACTTC. Its protein is CACSLAQGNEETQYF.

This clonotype has at least ten counts. V usage is TRBV12-3 or TRBV12-4 and J usage is TRBJ2-2, with D hard to call. Trimming pared 2 bases from V and 3 bases from J, leaving 4 bases between. This CDR3 contains 13 residues. The CDR3 protein is CASSLRDTGELFF. CDR3 nucleotides: TGTGCCAGCAGTTTAAGAGACACCGGGGAGCTGTTTTTT.

This clonotype was counted ten times or more. This rearrangement joins TRBV5-1 to TRBJ2-3; the D gene could be TRBD1 or TRBD2 (6 bases each). The length of the CDR3 is 13 residues. Trimming removed 7 bases at V and 5 bases at J, with 14 bases between. Germline values: CDR1 SGHRS, CDR2 YFSETQ. The CDR3 DNA is TGCGCCAGCGAAGGGGGGCGTGGAGATACGCAGTATTTT. It encodes CASEGGRGDTQYF.

This sequence joins TRBV10-3 and TRBJ2-7, with no clear D. The CDR3 runs to 14 residues. Germline CDR1 and CDR2: ENHRY and SYGVKD. Trimming cost V 4 bases and J 2 bases, with 12 bases left between them. The CDR3 DNA reads TGTGCCATCAGTGTCAGCACAGACGCCTACGAGCAGTACTTC. Its protein is CAISVSTDAYEQYF.

This clonotype was detected many times. The CDR3 loop is CSVVQGIGSGETQYF. CDR3 nucleotide sequence: TGCAGCGTCGTACAGGGGATTGGTTCAGGAGAGACCCAGTACTTC. The gene calls are TRBV29-1 and TRBJ2-5, with 7 bases identical to TRBD1. The CDR3 runs 15 residues. Germline CDR1 reads SQVTM; CDR2 reads ANQGSEA. The J segment lost 4 bases and the V segment lost 6 bases, leaving 14 bases of the junction unmatched.

This clonotype has ten or more counts. V and J are TRBV2 and TRBJ2-3; D tentatively reads TRBD1 or TRBD2 (6 bases each). The germline V and J ends were trimmed by 7 bases and 0 bases, with 11 bases remaining between them. CDR3 length: 14 amino acids. CDR1 SNHLY and CDR2 FYNNEI come from the germline V gene. CDR3 loop: CASTRGQSTDTQYF. The CDR3 nucleotides are TGTGCCAGCACGCGGGGACAAAGCACAGATACGCAGTATTTT.

Comments on this clonotype: A much larger clone differs from this one at a single base, so this may be a read error. The rearrangement links TRBV28 to TRBJ1-1; the D gene is possibly TRBD1 (5 bases). The CDR3 runs 14 residues. Germline loops: CDR1 MDHEN, CDR2 SYDVKM. The ends were cut back, 11 bases at V and 4 bases at J, with 20 bases in the middle. The CDR3 spells CAGGDSGISTEAFF. CDR3 in DNA: TGTGCCGGAGGGGACTCGGGTATAAGCACTGAAGCTTTCTTT.

Comment on this clonotype: Just one base apart from a much larger clone, this may be a read error. The chain has TRBV7-2 and TRBJ1-1, with 7 bases fitting TRBD1. Germline-derived CDR1 and CDR2 are SGHTA and FQGNSA. The CDR3 loop spans 12 amino acids. This CDR3 is CASRLLGQETIF. The CDR3, as DNA: TGTGCCAGCCGCTTACTCGGACAGGAGACAATCTTT.

Note on this clonotype: This may come from a read error, since a much larger clone is one base off. The chain employs TRBV30 and TRBJ1-1; a weak D match, TRBD1 (6 bases). The CDR3 contains 17 residues. Germline assignment: CDR1 GTSNPN and CDR2 SVGIG (reference sequence). The CDR3 DNA reads as TGTGCCCGGAGTCCAAGTAGGGGAGGGGGGTCGAGCACTGAAGCTTTCTTT. Translation gives CARSPSRGGGSSTEAFF.

The chain is built from TRBV6-6 and TRBJ2-3, with D perhaps given as TRBD1 or TRBD2 (6 bases each). CDR1 and CDR2 from the germline V gene are MNHNY and SVGAGI (reference sequence). Trimming took off 2 bases at V and 3 bases at J, with 18 bases between the two ends. The CDR3 extends over 17 amino acids. CDR3 region: CASSYPGAGKGTDTQYF. The CDR3 coding sequence is TGTGCCAGCAGTTACCCAGGGGCGGGGAAGGGAACAGATACGCAGTATTTT.

This clonotype was counted many times. This sequence joins TRBV20-1 and TRBJ2-2, with TRBD2 identical over 7 bases. This CDR3 has 15 amino acids. Germline assignment: CDR1 DFQATT and CDR2 SNEGSKA (reference sequence). J was trimmed by 2 bases and V by 1 base; bases with no gene match: 4. The DNA for the CDR3 is TGCAGTGCTAGAGTTGCGGGGGTTAACACCGGGGAGCTGTTTTTT. It codes for CSARVAGVNTGELFF.

The chain has TRBV6-4 and TRBJ1-1; D is ambiguous. CDR1 is MRHNA and CDR2 is SNTAGT in the germline V gene. CDR3 length: 14 residues. Trimming cost V 6 bases and J 1 base, with 12 bases left between them. The CDR3 nucleotides read TGTGCCAGCAGGGATACGAATAAGAACACTGAAGCTTTCTTT. It is translated as CASRDTNKNTEAFF.